This T cell receptor (beta chain) comes out of a study of T cell repertoires in cytomegalovirus infection (dated by TCRdb to the late 2010s). A note on the overall study: Donor HLA type was relevant to the analysis, as public TCR beta signatures indicated carriage of CMV infection together with the matching HLA type. Here is what the overall study found, with its caveats: The ex vivo response was dominated by HLA-C-restricted CMV-specific TCR beta clonotypes, and the single most frequent clonotype in two of eight donors was supplied by these HLA-C-restricted clonotypes. In both this cohort and an independent cohort of over 350 donors, the cumulative frequency of public TCR beta family members distinguished carriers of CMV infection plus the relevant HLA type.

The table lists this clonotype with a few counts. No antigen is known for it. The sample holds no much larger clone one base away, and base qualities are not on file. Data came from an Illumina HiSeq 1500. TCRdb reworked the public reads: Q25 trimming with fastp, MiXCR clone assembly, productive beta chains retained. CDR3 protein duplicates are merged, each entry listing the most common genes and DNA. The sample contains about 600,000 distinct CDR3 sequences, around 24% of them found a single time. Clones ranked in the top ten supply around 8% of the sample. The CDR3 sequence holds 14 residues, the cysteine and phenylalanine included. CDR3 DNA only is kept here, 42 bases in frame from base 1. The V and J ends are trimmed by 2 bases and 2 bases, leaving 8 bases between them. As encoded in the germline V gene, CDR1 is MDHEN while CDR2 is SYDVKM.

Input material: CD8+ T cells from PBMCs. This sequence originates from a human donor in good health (CMV status not recorded). Some clones in this sample may be carry-over from other donors' samples. The V gene is TRBV28 and the J gene is TRBJ2-3; the D gene assignment is ambiguous. The CDR3 corresponds to CASSLIRITDTQYF. The DNA is TGTGCCAGCAGTTTAATCAGGATCACAGATACGCAGTATTTT.